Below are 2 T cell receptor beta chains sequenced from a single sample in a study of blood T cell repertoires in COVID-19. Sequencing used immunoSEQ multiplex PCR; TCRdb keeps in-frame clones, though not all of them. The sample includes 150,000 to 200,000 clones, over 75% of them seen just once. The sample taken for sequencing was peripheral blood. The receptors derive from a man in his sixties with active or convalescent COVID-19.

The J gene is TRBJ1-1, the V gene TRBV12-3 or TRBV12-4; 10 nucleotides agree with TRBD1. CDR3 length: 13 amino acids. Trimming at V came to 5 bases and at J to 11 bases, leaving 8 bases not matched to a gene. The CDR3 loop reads CASSPGQGRFAFF. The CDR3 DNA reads TGTGCCAGCAGTCCGGGACAGGGGAGGTTCGCTTTCTTT.

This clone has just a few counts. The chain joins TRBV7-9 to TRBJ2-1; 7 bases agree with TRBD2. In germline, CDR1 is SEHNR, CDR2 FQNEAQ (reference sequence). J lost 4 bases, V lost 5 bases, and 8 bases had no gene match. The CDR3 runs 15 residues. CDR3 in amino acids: CASSPPGGEYNEQFF. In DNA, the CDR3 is TGTGCCAGCAGCCCACCTGGGGGGGAATACAATGAGCAGTTCTTC.